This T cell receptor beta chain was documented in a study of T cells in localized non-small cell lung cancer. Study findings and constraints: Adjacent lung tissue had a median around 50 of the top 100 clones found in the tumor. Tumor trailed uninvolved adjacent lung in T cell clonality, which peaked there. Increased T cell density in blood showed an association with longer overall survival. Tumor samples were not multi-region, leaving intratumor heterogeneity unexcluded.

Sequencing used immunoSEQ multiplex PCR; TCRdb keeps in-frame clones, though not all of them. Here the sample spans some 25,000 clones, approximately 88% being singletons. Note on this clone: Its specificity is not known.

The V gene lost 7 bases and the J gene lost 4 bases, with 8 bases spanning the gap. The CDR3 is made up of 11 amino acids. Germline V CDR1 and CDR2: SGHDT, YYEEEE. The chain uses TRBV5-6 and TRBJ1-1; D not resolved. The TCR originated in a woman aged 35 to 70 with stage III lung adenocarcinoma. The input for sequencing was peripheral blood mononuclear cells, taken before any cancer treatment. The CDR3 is CASRMGTEAFF. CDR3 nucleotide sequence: TGTGCCAGCCGAATGGGCACTGAAGCTTTCTTT.